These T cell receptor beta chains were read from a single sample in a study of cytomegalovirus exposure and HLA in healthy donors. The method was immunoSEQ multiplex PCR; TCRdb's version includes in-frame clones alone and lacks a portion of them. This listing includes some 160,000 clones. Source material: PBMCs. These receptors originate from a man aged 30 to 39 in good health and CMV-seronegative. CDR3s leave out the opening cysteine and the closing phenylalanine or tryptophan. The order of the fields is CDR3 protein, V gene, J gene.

CDR3: ASRPQGISEAF
V: TRBV19
J: TRBJ1-1

CDR3: ASSPWGRATNEQF
V: TRBV18
J: TRBJ2-1

CDR3: ASSQMTSNSNQPQH
V: TRBV18
J: TRBJ1-5

CDR3: ASSLLASYNEQF
V: TRBV7-8
J: TRBJ2-1

CDR3: ASSRGSGNTIY
V: TRBV25-1
J: TRBJ1-3

CDR3: ASHGGGQGRYEQY
V: TRBV6-5
J: TRBJ2-7

CDR3: ASSLDGFSGANVLT
V: TRBV5-4
J: TRBJ2-6

CDR3: ASSRPLGSGSGNTIY
V: TRBV7-6
J: TRBJ1-3

CDR3: ASSAGSSYEQY
V: TRBV6-1
J: TRBJ2-7

CDR3: ASGLIGVDTQY
V: TRBV12-5
J: TRBJ2-3

CDR3: ASSSLTSGYPYEQY
V: TRBV11-2
J: TRBJ2-7

CDR3: ASSPDSYNEQF
V: TRBV18
J: TRBJ2-1

CDR3: AGRPGGGTDTQY
V: TRBV2
J: TRBJ2-3

CDR3: ASGFPGAGRAF
V: TRBV12-5
J: TRBJ1-1

CDR3: ASSLGSGRLSGANVLT
V: TRBV7-9
J: TRBJ2-6

CDR3: ASSLAGGFYQPQH
V: TRBV5-5
J: TRBJ1-5

CDR3: ASSLVGTGGNTIY
V: TRBV5-6
J: TRBJ1-3

CDR3: ASSSFQGLTEAF
V: TRBV5-1
J: TRBJ1-1

CDR3: ASRQEETQY
V: TRBV5-1
J: TRBJ2-5

CDR3: ASSLVVLNEQF
V: TRBV28
J: TRBJ2-1

CDR3: ASSYSIGFGEKLF
V: TRBV6-6
J: TRBJ1-4

CDR3: ASSLSNRLAGGADTQY
V: TRBV5-1
J: TRBJ2-3

CDR3: SVSVRAYEQY
V: TRBV29-1
J: TRBJ2-7

CDR3: ASSPSHGVSYEQY
V: TRBV6-1
J: TRBJ2-7

CDR3: ASSSTGWREKLF
V: TRBV7-9
J: TRBJ1-4

CDR3: ASSPYLGGAMRAF
V: TRBV11-2
J: TRBJ1-1

CDR3: ASSLAGRGGYGYT
V: TRBV7-2
J: TRBJ1-2

CDR3: ASSPLRFNYGYT
V: TRBV10-2
J: TRBJ1-2

CDR3: ASSPRRGASYEQY
V: TRBV6-6
J: TRBJ2-7

CDR3: ASSPYRTGTQETQY
V: TRBV18
J: TRBJ2-5

CDR3: ASSAELAGGNNEQF
V: TRBV7-2
J: TRBJ2-1

CDR3: ASSLVGQGIDTQY
V: TRBV5-1
J: TRBJ2-3

CDR3: ASSPPPGTGVYQETQY
V: TRBV9
J: TRBJ2-5

CDR3: ASSQEFRLAGLNEQF
V: TRBV4-3
J: TRBJ2-1

CDR3: ASSRDRSTYEQY
V: TRBV27
J: TRBJ2-7

CDR3: AGGTYLNNEQF
V: TRBV6-1
J: TRBJ2-1

CDR3: ASSLALTGEAF
V: TRBV7-9
J: TRBJ1-1

CDR3: ASGRGQVSNQPQH
V: TRBV12-5
J: TRBJ1-5

CDR3: ASSLGPDSNTGELF
V: TRBV7-2
J: TRBJ2-2

CDR3: ASRDAGADT
V: TRBV6-6
J: TRBJ1-2

CDR3: ASSSIDKTYEQY
V: TRBV27
J: TRBJ2-7

CDR3: ASSPTSGAYNEQF
V: TRBV11-3
J: TRBJ2-1

CDR3: ASSLDLAGSYEQY
V: TRBV5-1
J: TRBJ2-7

CDR3: ASSFQDSYTEAF
V: TRBV11-2
J: TRBJ1-1

CDR3: ASRPTRDEQF
V: TRBV2
J: TRBJ2-1

CDR3: ASSEVGGSRYEQY
V: TRBV6-1
J: -

CDR3: ASSSFYSNQPQH
V: TRBV7-9
J: TRBJ1-5

CDR3: ASSRREGDNEQF
V: TRBV11-3
J: TRBJ2-1

CDR3: ASRGGQAFSYT
V: TRBV5-8
J: TRBJ1-2

CDR3: ASSLLAGGQETQY
V: TRBV6-1
J: TRBJ2-5